This T cell receptor beta chain derives from a study of CXCR3-negative and CXCR3-positive naive CD8 T cells. UMI labels and 5' RACE were used to prepare the TRB cDNA libraries. TCRdb re-called the 5' RACE reads and shows each CDR3 protein once, DNA omitted. Recorded here are about 24,000 distinct CDR3 sequences; the top ten clones represent roughly 3.9%. CD45RO-CCR7+CD27+CD95- expression identified naive CD8+ T cells. This clonotype originated in a human donor in good health. Some clones in this sample may be carry-over from other donors' samples. Sequenced sample: naive CXCR3- CD8+ T cells from blood. Subset of the sample: CD45RO-CCR7+CD27+CD95- naive CD8+ T cells lacking CXCR3 (TNR3-).

CDR3 loop: CASSYPRASGGGCEQFF. V and J are TRBV21-1 and TRBJ2-1; TCRdb's D call of TRBD2 is untestable without DNA. TRBV21-1 has pseudogene status. The CDR3 consists of 17 residues.